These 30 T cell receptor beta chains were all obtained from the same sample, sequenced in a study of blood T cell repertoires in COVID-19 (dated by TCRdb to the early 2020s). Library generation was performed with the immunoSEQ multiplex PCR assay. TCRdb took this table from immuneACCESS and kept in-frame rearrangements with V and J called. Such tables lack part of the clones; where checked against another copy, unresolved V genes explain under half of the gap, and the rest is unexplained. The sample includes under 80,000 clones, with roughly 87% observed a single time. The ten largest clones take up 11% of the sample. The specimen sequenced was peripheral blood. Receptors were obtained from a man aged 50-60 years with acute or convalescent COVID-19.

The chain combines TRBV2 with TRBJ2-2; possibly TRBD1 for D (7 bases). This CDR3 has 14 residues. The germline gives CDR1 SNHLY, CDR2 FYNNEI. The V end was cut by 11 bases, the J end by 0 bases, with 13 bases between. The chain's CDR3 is CAGGTVANTGELFF. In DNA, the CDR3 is TGTGCCGGAGGGACAGTCGCGAACACCGGGGAGCTGTTTTTT.

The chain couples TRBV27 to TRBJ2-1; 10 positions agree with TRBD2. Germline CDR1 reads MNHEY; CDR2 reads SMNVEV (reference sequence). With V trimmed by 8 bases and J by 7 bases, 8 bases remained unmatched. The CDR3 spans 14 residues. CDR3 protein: CASRAGGPWNEQFF. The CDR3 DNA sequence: TGTGCCAGCCGAGCGGGAGGGCCGTGGAATGAGCAGTTCTTC.

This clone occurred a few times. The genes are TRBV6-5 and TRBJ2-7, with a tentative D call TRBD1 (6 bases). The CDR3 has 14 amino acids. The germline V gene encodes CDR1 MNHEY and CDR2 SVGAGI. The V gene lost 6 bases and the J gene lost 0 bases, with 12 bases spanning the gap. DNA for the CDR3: TGTGCCAGCAGAAATACAGGGTACTCCTACGAGCAGTACTTC. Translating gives CASRNTGYSYEQYF.

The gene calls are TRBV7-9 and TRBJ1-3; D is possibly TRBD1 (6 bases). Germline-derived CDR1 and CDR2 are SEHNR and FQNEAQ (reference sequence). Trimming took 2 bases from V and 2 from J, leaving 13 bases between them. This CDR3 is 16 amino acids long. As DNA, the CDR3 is TGTGCCAGCAGCTTATCCGGGGGGCTGACTGGAAACACCATATATTTT. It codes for CASSLSGGLTGNTIYF.

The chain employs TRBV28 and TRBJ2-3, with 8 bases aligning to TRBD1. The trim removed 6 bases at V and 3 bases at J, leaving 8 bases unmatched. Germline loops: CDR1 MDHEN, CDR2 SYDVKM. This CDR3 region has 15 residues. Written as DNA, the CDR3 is TGTGCCAGCAGGCCTGGCAGGGGGCAAACAGATACGCAGTATTTT. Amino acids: CASRPGRGQTDTQYF.

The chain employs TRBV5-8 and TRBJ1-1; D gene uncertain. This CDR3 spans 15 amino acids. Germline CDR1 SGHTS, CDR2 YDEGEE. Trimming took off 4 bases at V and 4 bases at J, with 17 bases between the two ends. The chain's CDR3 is CASSGSHWAVTEAFF. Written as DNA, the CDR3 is TGTGCCAGCAGCGGATCACATTGGGCCGTCACTGAAGCTTTCTTT.

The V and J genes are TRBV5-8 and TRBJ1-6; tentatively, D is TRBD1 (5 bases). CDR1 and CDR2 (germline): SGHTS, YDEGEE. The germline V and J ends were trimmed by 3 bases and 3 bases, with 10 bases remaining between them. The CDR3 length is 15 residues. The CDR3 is CASSSAGIYNSPLHF. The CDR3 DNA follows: TGTGCCAGCAGCTCGGCAGGGATCTATAATTCACCCCTCCACTTT.

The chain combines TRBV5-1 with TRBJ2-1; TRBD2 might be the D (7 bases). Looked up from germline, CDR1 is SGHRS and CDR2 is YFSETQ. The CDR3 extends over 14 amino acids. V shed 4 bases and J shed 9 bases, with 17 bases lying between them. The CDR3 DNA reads TGCGCCAGCAGCCCGGAGGGGGGGCGCGGTGAGCAGTTCTTC. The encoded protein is CASSPEGGRGEQFF.

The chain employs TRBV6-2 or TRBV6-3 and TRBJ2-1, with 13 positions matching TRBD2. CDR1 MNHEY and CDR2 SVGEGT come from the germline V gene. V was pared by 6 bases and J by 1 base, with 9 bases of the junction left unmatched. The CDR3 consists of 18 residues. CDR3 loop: CASSSGTSGIISYNEQFF. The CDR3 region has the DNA TGTGCCAGCAGCTCCGGGACTAGCGGGATAATTTCCTACAATGAGCAGTTCTTC.

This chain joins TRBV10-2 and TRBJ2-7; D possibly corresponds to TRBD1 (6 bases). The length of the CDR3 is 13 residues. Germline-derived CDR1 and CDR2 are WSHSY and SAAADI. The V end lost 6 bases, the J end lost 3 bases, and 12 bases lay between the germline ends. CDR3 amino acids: CASRITRGYEQYF. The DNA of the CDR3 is TGCGCCAGCAGAATAACCAGGGGCTACGAGCAGTACTTC.

CDR3 loop: CASSPDRLLYEQYF. CDR3 sequence (DNA): TGTGCCAGCAGCCCCGACAGACTCCTCTACGAGCAGTACTTC. The V and J genes are TRBV11-2 and TRBJ2-7, with D perhaps matching TRBD1 (5 bases). CDR3 length: 14 amino acids. Germline V lookup: CDR1 SGHAT, CDR2 FQNNGV. V was clipped by 5 bases and J by 3 bases, with 14 bases between them.

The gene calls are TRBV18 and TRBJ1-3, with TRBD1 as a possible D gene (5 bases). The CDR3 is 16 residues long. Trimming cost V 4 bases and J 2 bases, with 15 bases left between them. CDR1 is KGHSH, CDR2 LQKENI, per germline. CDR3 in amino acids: CASSLEQALAGNTIYF. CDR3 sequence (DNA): TGTGCCAGCTCACTGGAACAGGCACTGGCTGGAAACACCATATATTTT.

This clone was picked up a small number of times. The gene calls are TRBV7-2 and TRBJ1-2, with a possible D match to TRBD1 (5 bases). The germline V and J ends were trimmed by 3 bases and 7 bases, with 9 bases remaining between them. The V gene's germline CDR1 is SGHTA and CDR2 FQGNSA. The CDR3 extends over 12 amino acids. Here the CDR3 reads CASSFSGLGYTF. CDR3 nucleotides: TGTGCCAGCAGCTTTTCAGGGCTTGGCTACACCTTC.

The CDR3 reads CASREGDIWGRETQYF. As DNA, the CDR3 is TGTGCCAGTAGGGAAGGGGACATCTGGGGACGTGAGACCCAGTACTTC. V gene TRBV19 combines with J gene TRBJ2-5; tentatively, D is TRBD1 (6 bases). Germline CDR1 LNHDA, CDR2 SQIVND (reference sequence). The CDR3 is 16 residues long. Trimming left V 6 bases short and J 5 bases short, with 22 bases between.

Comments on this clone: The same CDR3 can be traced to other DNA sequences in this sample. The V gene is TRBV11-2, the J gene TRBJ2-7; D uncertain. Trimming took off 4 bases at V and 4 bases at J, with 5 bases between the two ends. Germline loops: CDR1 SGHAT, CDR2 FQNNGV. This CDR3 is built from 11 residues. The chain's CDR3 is CASSSGYEQYF. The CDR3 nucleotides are TGTGCCAGCAGCTCCGGTTACGAGCAGTACTTC.

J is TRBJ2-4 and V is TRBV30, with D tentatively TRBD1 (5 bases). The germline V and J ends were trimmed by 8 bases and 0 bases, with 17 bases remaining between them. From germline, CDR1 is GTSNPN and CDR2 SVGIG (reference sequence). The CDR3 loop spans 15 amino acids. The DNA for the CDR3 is TGTGCCGGCCAAGGACAATTACCAGCCAAAAACATTCAGTACTTC. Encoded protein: CAGQGQLPAKNIQYF.

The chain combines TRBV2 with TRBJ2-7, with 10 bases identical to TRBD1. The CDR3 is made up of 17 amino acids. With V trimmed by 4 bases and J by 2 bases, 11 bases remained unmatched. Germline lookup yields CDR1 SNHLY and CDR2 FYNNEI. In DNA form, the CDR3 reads TGTGCCAGCAGTGGCCCCGGACCGGGACAGGGGACCTACGAGCAGTACTTC. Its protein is CASSGPGPGQGTYEQYF.

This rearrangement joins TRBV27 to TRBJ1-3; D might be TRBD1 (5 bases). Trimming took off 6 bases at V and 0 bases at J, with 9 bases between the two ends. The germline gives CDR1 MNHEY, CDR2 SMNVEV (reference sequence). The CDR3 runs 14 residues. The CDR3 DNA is TGTGCCAGCAGGGGCGGGACCTCTGGAAACACCATATATTTT. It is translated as CASRGGTSGNTIYF.

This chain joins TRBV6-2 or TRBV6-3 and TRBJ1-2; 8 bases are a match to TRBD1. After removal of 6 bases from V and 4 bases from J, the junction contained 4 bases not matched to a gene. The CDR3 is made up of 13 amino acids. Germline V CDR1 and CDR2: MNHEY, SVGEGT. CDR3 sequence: CASSRTGPYGYTF. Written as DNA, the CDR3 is TGTGCCAGCAGCCGGACAGGGCCCTATGGCTACACCTTC.

CDR3 DNA sequence: TGTGCCAGCAGCTTAGGGGGGACAGGGGGATGGACTGAAGCTTTCTTT. Translating gives CASSLGGTGGWTEAFF. The V and J genes are TRBV7-2 and TRBJ1-1; 11 bases are a match to TRBD1. The CDR3 is 16 residues long. V shed 1 base and J 5 bases; nucleotides not matched to a gene: 6. The germline V gene has CDR1 SGHTA and CDR2 FQGNSA. Full variable domain (outside the CDR3, taken from reference TRBV7-2 and TRBJ1-1): GAGVSQSPSNKVTEKGKDVELRCDPISGHTALYWYRQSLGQGLEFLIYFQGNSAPDKSGLPSDRFSAERTGGSVSTLTIQRTQQEDSAVYLCASSLGGTGGWTEAFFGQGTRLTVV.

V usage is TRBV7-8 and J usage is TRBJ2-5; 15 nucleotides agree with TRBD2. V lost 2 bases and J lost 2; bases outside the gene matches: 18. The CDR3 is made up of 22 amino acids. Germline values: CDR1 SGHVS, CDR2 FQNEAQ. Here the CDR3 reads CASSLSRGRSGTSGGKQETQYF. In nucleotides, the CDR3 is TGTGCCAGCAGCTTATCACGGGGCCGCTCCGGGACTAGCGGGGGGAAGCAAGAGACCCAGTACTTC. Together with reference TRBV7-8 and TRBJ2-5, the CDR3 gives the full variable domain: GAGVSQSPRYKVAKRGQDVALRCDPISGHVSLFWYQQALGQGPEFLTYFQNEAQLDKSGLPSDRFFAERPEGSVSTLKIQRTQQEDSAVYLCASSLSRGRSGTSGGKQETQYFGPGTRLLVL.

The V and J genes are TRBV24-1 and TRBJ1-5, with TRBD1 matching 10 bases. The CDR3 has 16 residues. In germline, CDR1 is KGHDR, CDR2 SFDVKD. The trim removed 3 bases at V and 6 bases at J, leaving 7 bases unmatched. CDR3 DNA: TGTGCCACCAGTGATGCCCGGACAGGGGGAGGTCAGCCCCAGCATTTT. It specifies CATSDARTGGGQPQHF.

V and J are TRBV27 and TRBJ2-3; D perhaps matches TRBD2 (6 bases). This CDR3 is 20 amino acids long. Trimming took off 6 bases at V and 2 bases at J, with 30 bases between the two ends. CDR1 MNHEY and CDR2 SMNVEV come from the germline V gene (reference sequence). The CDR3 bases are TGTGCCAGCAGGGGGGGACGGGCGCAGTTATACTACAAAGACACAGATACGCAGTATTTT. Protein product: CASRGGRAQLYYKDTDTQYF.

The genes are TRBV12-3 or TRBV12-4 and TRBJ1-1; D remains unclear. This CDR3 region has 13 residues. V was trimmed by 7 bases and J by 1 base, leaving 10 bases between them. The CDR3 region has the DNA TGTGCCAGCACGTTTTCCGGGAACACTGAAGCTTTCTTT. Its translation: CASTFSGNTEAFF.

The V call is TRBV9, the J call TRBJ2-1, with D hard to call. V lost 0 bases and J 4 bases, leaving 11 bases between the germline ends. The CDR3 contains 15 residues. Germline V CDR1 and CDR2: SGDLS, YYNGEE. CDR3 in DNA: TGTGCCAGCAGCGTAGAAATTACATCATACAATGAGCAGTTCTTC. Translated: CASSVEITSYNEQFF.

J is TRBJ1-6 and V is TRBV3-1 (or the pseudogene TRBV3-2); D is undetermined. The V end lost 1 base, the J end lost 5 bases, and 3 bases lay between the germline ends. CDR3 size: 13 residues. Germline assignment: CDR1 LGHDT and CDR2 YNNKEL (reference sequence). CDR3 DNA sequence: TGTGCCAGCAGCCAAGTTAATAATTCACCCCTCCACTTT. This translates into CASSQVNNSPLHF.

CDR3 DNA sequence: TGTGCCTGGAGTGTCGGGACACTAGAGCAGTACTTC. Translation: CAWSVGTLEQYF. This chain connects TRBV30 to TRBJ2-7, with a possible D match to TRBD1 (6 bases). Trimming stripped 0 bases from V and 7 bases from J, with 10 bases between. CDR3 length: 12 residues. Germline values: CDR1 GTSNPN, CDR2 SVGIG (reference sequence). Based on the CDR3 plus reference TRBV30 and TRBJ2-7, the full variable domain is SQTIHQWPATLVQPVGSPLSLECTVEGTSNPNLYWYRQAAGRGLQLLFYSVGIGQISSEVPQNLSASRPQDRQFILSSKKLLLSDSGFYLCAWSVGTLEQYFGPGTRLTVT.

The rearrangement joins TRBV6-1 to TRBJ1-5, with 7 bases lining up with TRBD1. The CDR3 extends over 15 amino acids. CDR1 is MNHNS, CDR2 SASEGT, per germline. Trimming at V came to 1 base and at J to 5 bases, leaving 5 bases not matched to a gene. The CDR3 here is CASSEGQGRYQPQHF. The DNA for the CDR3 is TGTGCCAGCAGTGAAGGACAGGGTCGATATCAGCCCCAGCATTTT.

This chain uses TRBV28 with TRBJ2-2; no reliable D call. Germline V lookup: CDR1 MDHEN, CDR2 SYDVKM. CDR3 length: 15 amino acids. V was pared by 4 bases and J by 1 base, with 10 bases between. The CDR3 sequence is CASSSGSLNTGELFF. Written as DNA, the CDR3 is TGTGCCAGCAGTTCTGGCAGTTTGAACACCGGGGAGCTGTTTTTT.

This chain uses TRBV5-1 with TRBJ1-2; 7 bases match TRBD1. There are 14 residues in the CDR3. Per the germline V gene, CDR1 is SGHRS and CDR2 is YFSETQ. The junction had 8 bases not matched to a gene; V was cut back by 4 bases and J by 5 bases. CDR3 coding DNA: TGCGCCAGCAGCCCGGGACAGACAATTTATGGCTACACCTTC. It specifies CASSPGQTIYGYTF. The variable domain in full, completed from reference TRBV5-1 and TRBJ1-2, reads KAGVTQTPRYLIKTRGQQVTLSCSPISGHRSVSWYQQTPGQGLQFLFEYFSETQRNKGNFPGRFSGRQFSNSRSEMNVSTLELGDSALYLCASSPGQTIYGYTFGSGTRLTVV.